A selection of T cell receptor beta chains follows, all from one sample in a study of T cell repertoires in ileal Crohn's disease. Using immunoSEQ multiplex PCR, the repertoire was profiled, and TCRdb retains in-frame clones only, with some absent. This table has some 5,600 clones, around 87% appearing once. The sequenced sample consisted of ileal tissue. Receptor source: an adult with Crohn's disease. Each CDR3 is given with its conserved first and last residue. D genes are given only for firm matches. Part of the rows lack a size; the others show once, few, many or a class for expanded clones.

>TRBJ2-7|NA|TRBV15|TRBD1
CATSREGTGAYEQYF
TGTGCCACCAGCAGAGAAGGGACAGGGGCCTACGAGCAGTACTTC
>TRBJ2-1|NA|TRBV5-4|NA
CASSFTMETEDNEQFF
TGTGCCAGCAGCTTTACAATGGAGACCGAGGACAATGAGCAGTTCTTC
>TRBJ1-2|NA|TRBV9|NA
CASSVGQGANYGYTF
TGTGCCAGCAGCGTAGGGCAGGGAGCTAACTATGGCTACACCTTC
>TRBJ2-1|NA|TRBV9|TRBD1
CASSRQGSNEQFF
TGTGCCAGCTCCAGACAGGGATCAAATGAGCAGTTCTTC
>TRBJ2-5|NA|TRBV5-1|NA
CASSLGTIKQETQYF
TGCGCCAGCAGCCTCGGGACAATTAAACAAGAGACCCAGTACTTC
>TRBJ2-1|NA|TRBV4-2|NA
CASGADGGLYNEQFF
TGTGCCAGCGGTGCGGACGGGGGTCTCTACAATGAGCAGTTCTTC
>TRBJ1-2|NA|TRBV7-9|NA
CASSLPASSYGYTF
TGTGCCAGCAGCTTACCGGCTTCGTCCTATGGCTACACCTTC
>TRBJ1-4|NA|TRBV28|TRBD1
CASSLPTGADEKLFF
TGTGCCAGCAGTTTGCCGACAGGGGCTGATGAAAAACTGTTTTTT
>TRBJ1-4|NA|TRBV19|NA
CASSTPTGFNEKLFF
TGTGCCAGTAGTACACCGACAGGATTTAATGAAAAACTGTTTTTT
>TRBJ2-5|NA|TRBV19|NA
CASSIRGGETQYF
TGTGCCAGTAGTATCAGAGGGGGGGAGACCCAGTACTTC
>TRBJ2-7|NA|TRBV28|TRBD1
CASSTHTTGRYEQYF
TGTGCCAGCAGTACCCACACGACAGGGCGCTACGAGCAGTACTTC
>TRBJ2-7|NA|TRBV11-3|TRBD2
CASSRLAGDYEQYF
TGTGCCAGCAGCCGACTAGCGGGGGACTACGAGCAGTACTTC
>TRBJ2-5|NA|TRBV9|TRBD2
CASSQRTPGLAGGRETQYF
TGTGCCAGCAGCCAAAGAACTCCGGGACTAGCGGGGGGGCGTGAGACCCAGTACTTC
>TRBJ2-5|few|TRBV2|TRBD1
CASSEDRGEETQYF
TGTGCCAGCAGTGAAGACAGGGGGGAGGAGACCCAGTACTTC
>TRBJ2-3|NA|TRBV4-1|TRBD1
CASSQVAQGARDTQYF
TGCGCCAGCAGCCAAGTCGCGCAGGGGGCGAGAGATACGCAGTATTTT
>TRBJ1-4|NA|TRBV6-6|NA
CASRGGLRPNEKLFF
TGTGCCAGCAGGGGGGGGTTAAGGCCTAATGAAAAACTGTTTTTT
>TRBJ1-3|NA|TRBV25-1|NA
CASSDLDGNTIYF
TGTGCCAGCAGTGACCTTGATGGAAACACCATATATTTT
>TRBJ2-1|NA|TRBV30|NA
CAWSVPPPEFYNEQFF
TGTGCCTGGAGTGTACCCCCCCCCGAGTTCTACAATGAGCAGTTCTTC
>TRBJ1-2|NA|TRBV7-2|NA
CASSWDPTRGYTF
TGTGCCAGCAGCTGGGACCCGACGCGGGGCTACACCTTC
>TRBJ2-6|NA|TRBV18|NA
CASSLNDLRGANVLTF
TGTGCCAGCTCACTGAACGACTTGAGGGGGGCCAACGTCCTGACTTTC
>TRBJ2-7|NA|TRBV20-1|TRBD2
CSAALALEQYF
TGCAGTGCAGCACTAGCGCTCGAGCAGTACTTC
>TRBJ2-2|NA|TRBV7-7|NA
CASSKTPDTGELFF
TGTGCCAGCAGCAAGACCCCCGACACCGGGGAGCTGTTTTTT
>TRBJ1-1|NA|TRBV5-1|TRBD1
CASRRGTGSMNTEAFF
TGCGCCAGCAGACGTGGGACAGGGAGCATGAACACTGAAGCTTTCTTT